This T cell receptor beta chain is from a study of control samples from healthy donors and cancer patients. Method: immunoSEQ multiplex PCR; TCRdb's copy keeps in-frame clones and lacks some. The repertoire has 75,000 to 95,000 clones, about 88% of them found once; the top ten carry 38%. CDR1 is SGHAT and CDR2 is FQNNGV in the germline V gene. Germline trimming cut 1 base from V and 2 bases from J; bases unmatched to any gene: 3. The CDR3 runs 15 residues. Sequencing input: PBMCs. The rearrangement uses TRBV11-2 and TRBJ2-3, with 7 bases fitting TRBD2. This receptor was taken from a man between 65 and 85 years old with lung cancer. CDR3 residues: CASSLGTRPTDTQYF. The CDR3 DNA reads TGTGCCAGCAGCTTAGGGACTAGGCCCACAGATACGCAGTATTTT.